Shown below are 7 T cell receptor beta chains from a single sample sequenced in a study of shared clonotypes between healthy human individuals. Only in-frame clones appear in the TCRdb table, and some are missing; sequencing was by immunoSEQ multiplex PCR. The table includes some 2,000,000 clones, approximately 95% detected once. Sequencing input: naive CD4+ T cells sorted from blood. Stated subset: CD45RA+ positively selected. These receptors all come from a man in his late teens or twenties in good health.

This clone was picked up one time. The chain's CDR3 is CASGGPPHGELFF. CDR3 sequence (DNA): TGCGCCAGCGGGGGGCCTCCCCACGGGGAGCTGTTTTTT. The chain has TRBV4-1 and TRBJ2-2; D may be TRBD1 or TRBD2 (6 bases each). The CDR3 is 13 amino acids. Germline values: CDR1 MGHRA, CDR2 YSYEKL. V lost 8 bases, J lost 7 bases, and 14 bases lay in between.

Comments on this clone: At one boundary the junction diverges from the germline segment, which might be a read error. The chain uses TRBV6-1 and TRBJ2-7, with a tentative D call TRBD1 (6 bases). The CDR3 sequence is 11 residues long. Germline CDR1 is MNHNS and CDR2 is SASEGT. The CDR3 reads CASSEGRDRQF. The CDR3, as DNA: TGTGCCAGCAGTGAAGGCCGAGACAGGCAGTTC.

CDR3 in amino acids: CASSALGLKTQYF. The CDR3 region has the DNA TGTGCCAGCAGTGCTCTGGGGTTGAAGACCCAGTACTTC. This rearrangement joins TRBV6-5 to TRBJ2-5; D unresolved. Germline assignment: CDR1 MNHEY and CDR2 SVGAGI. This CDR3 has 13 residues. The ends were cut back, 5 bases at V and 6 bases at J, with 13 bases in the middle.

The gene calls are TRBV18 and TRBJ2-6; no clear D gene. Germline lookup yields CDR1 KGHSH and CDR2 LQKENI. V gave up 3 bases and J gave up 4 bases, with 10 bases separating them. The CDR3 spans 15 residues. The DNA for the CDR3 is TGTGCCAGCTCACCCGAACTACTCGGGGCCAACGTCCTGACTTTC. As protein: CASSPELLGANVLTF.

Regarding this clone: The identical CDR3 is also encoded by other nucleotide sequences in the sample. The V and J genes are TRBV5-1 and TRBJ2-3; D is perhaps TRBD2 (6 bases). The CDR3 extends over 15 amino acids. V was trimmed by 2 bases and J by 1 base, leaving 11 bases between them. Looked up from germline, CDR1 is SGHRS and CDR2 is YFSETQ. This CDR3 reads CASSFGGGGTDTQYF. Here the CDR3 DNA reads TGCGCCAGCAGCTTCGGGGGAGGAGGCACAGATACGCAGTATTTT.

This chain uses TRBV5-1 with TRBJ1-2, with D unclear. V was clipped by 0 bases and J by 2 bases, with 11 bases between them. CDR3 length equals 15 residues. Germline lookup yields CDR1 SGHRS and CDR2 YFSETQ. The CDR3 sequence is CASSLEVGANYGYTF. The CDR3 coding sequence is TGCGCCAGCAGCTTGGAGGTCGGAGCGAACTATGGCTACACCTTC.

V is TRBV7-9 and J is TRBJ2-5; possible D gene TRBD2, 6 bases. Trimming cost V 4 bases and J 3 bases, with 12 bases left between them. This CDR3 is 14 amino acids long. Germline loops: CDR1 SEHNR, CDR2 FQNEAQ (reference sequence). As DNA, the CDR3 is TGTGCCAGCAGCTGGAGGGGAATCGAAGAGACCCAGTACTTC. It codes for CASSWRGIEETQYF.